Detailed here is one T cell receptor beta chain. The entry originates in a study of blood T cell repertoires in COVID-19. Overall study context: Acute and convalescent COVID-19 specimens originated in the United States, Italy and Spain. T cells, B-cell-depleted T cells, or PBMCs provided the cDNA or gDNA that served as material.

The V and J ends lost 6 bases and 6 bases, in that order; junction bases with no gene match: 10. CDR3 length: 15 residues. Recruited during active infection, patients (from Seattle) were subsequently followed longitudinally. Source study methods: By means of reference gene primer amplification, nucleated cell counts were estimated. The repertoire was sequenced with immunoSEQ multiplex PCR; TCRdb's copy has only in-frame clones and lacks some. The V and J calls and clone size were taken over from that table, and D and trimming were inferred from the DNA. The table has 250,000 to 400,000 clones, roughly 90% seen once.

V is TRBV5-3 and J is TRBJ1-5, with 9 nucleotides matching TRBD1. TRBV5-3 is filed as an ORF, its function uncertain. This TCR came from a woman in her 30s with COVID-19, enrolled during active disease. Material for sequencing was peripheral blood. CDR3: CARNAGTGISQPQHF. In DNA form, the CDR3 reads TGTGCCAGAAACGCCGGGACAGGGATATCTCAGCCCCAGCATTTT.